The clone carrying this T cell receptor beta chain has ten or more counts. The antigen remains undetermined. MiXCR, run by TCRdb on the RT-PCR reads, gives a single entry per CDR3 protein. This table holds hundreds of thousands of distinct CDR3 sequences, approximately 14% found once. These data come from a study of response to subunit inactivated influenza vaccine. Study-level points and caveats: New T cells are recruited in small numbers by each seasonal influenza vaccination, according to the authors' suggestion.

With 2 bases clipped from V and 5 bases from J, the junction kept 1 base outside the gene matches. Looked up from germline, CDR1 is SGHRS and CDR2 is YFSETQ. The CDR3 has 12 amino acids. The sample here was PBMCs from blood, taken 14 days before vaccination. J is TRBJ2-7 and V is TRBV5-1; 7 nucleotides match TRBD1. The clonotype comes from a man aged 50 or older who received an inactivated influenza vaccine. CDR3 loop: CASSFTGDEQYF. CDR3 coding DNA: TGCGCCAGCAGCTTTACAGGGGACGAGCAGTACTTC. The variable domain in full, with the rest retrieved from reference TRBV5-1 and TRBJ2-7, is KAGVTQTPRYLIKTRGQQVTLSCSPISGHRSVSWYQQTPGQGLQFLFEYFSETQRNKGNFPGRFSGRQFSNSRSEMNVSTLELGDSALYLCASSFTGDEQYFGPGTRLTVT.